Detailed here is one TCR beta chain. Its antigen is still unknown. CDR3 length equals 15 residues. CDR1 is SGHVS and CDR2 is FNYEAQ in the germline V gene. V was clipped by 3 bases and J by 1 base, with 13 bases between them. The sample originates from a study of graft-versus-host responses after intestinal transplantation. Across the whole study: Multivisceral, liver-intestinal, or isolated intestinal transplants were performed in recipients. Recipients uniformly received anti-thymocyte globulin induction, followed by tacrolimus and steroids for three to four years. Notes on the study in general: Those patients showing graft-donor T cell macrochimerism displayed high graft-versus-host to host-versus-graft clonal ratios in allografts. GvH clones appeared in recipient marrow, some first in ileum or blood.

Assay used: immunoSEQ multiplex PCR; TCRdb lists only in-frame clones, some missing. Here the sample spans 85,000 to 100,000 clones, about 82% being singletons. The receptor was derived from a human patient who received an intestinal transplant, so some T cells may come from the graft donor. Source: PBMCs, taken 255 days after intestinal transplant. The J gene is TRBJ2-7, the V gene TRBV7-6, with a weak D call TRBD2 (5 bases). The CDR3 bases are TGTGCCAGCAGCTTCGGAGGCCCACCATCCTACGAGCAGTACTTC. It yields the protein CASSFGGPPSYEQYF.